These 4 T cell receptor beta chains originate from one sample sequenced in a study of shared T cell receptors in the human thymus. Using immunoSEQ multiplex PCR, the repertoire was profiled, and TCRdb retains in-frame clones only, with some absent. The sample records roughly 710,000 clones, 80% to 90% being singletons. This sample also appeared in a second study, on human thymus T cells.

The sample taken for sequencing was thymocytes. Receptor source: a girl in the first two years of life with a congenital heart defect.

The rearrangement joins TRBV28 to TRBJ1-4, with 10 bases identical to TRBD1. Trimming took 4 bases from V and 7 from J; bases not matched to a gene: 6. CDR1 MDHEN and CDR2 SYDVKM come from the germline V gene. The CDR3 consists of 15 residues. CDR3: CASSSPGQGTEKLFF. Written as DNA, the CDR3 is TGTGCCAGCAGTTCGCCGGGACAGGGGACTGAAAAACTGTTTTTT.

The chain combines TRBV7-8 with TRBJ2-1; D unclear. The CDR3 runs 13 residues. CDR1 SGHVS and CDR2 FQNEAQ come from the germline V gene. The ends were cut back, 4 bases at V and 5 bases at J, with 9 bases in the middle. The CDR3 DNA is TGTGCCAGCAGCTCTAGGAAGGACAATGAGCAGTTCTTC. Translating gives CASSSRKDNEQFF.

The genes are TRBV7-6 and TRBJ1-1, with a tentative D call TRBD1 (6 bases). CDR3 length equals 13 residues. Germline lookup yields CDR1 SGHVS and CDR2 FNYEAQ. V lost 1 base to trimming and J lost 4 bases, with 7 bases between them. The chain's CDR3 is CASSLGGPTEAFF. DNA of the CDR3: TGTGCCAGCAGCTTAGGGGGGCCCACTGAAGCTTTCTTT.

Comment on this clone: Mismatch with germline at one junction end may stem from a read error. The rearrangement uses TRBV29-1 and TRBJ2-1; 10 bases line up with TRBD1. CDR3 length equals 13 residues. CDR1 and CDR2 from the germline V gene are SQVTM and ANQGSEA. CDR3 in amino acids: CSFDRGRYNEQFF. The CDR3 DNA follows: TGCAGCTTTGACAGGGGGCGGTACAATGAGCAGTTCTTC.